The 10 T cell receptor beta chains below come from one sample, sequenced in a study of T cell responses to AZD1222 COVID-19 vaccine (dated by TCRdb to the early 2020s). The label giving this sample's time point can be read as: about 28 days (+/-7) after the second vaccine dose. The library was obtained by the immunoSEQ multiplex PCR assay. Imported from immuneACCESS, the table was reduced by TCRdb to in-frame sequences with V and J called. These copies leave out some clones; in studies compared against another copy, an unresolved V gene accounts for under half, and the cause of the remainder is not known. This sample gives around 99,000 clones in total; more than 85% of them show up just once. The ten top clones hold about 8.3% of the sample. Material: peripheral blood, obtained 28 days after the second AZD1222 dose. The receptor source for this set is an adult who received the AZD1222 COVID-19 vaccine.

The V and J genes are TRBV7-2 and TRBJ2-1; a possible D gene is TRBD1 (5 bases). CDR1 is SGHTA, CDR2 FQGNSA, per germline. CDR3 length: 14 residues. V was shortened by 1 base and J by 5 bases, with 9 bases between the two germline ends. The CDR3 reads CASSLGRADNEQFF. The CDR3 DNA sequence: TGTGCCAGCAGCTTAGGCAGGGCGGACAATGAGCAGTTCTTC.

CDR3 bases: TGTGCCAGCAGTTCATCGAGGTGTGGTGAGCAGTTCTTC. Its translation is CASSSSRCGEQFF. This rearrangement joins TRBV12-3 or TRBV12-4 to TRBJ2-1; D not resolved. The CDR3 runs to 13 residues. V was shortened by 4 bases and J by 9 bases, with 13 bases between the two germline ends.

V and J are TRBV9 and TRBJ2-5, with TRBD2 matching 10 bases. Per the germline V gene, CDR1 is SGDLS and CDR2 is YYNGEE. The CDR3 is made up of 16 amino acids. Trimming cost V 2 bases and J 5 bases; bases outside gene matches: 9. The chain's CDR3 is CASSVGASGSTETQYF. Here the CDR3 DNA reads TGTGCCAGCAGCGTTGGTGCTAGCGGGAGTACCGAGACCCAGTACTTC.

The chain has TRBV7-9 and TRBJ2-7; 16 positions agree with TRBD2. The CDR3 consists of 14 residues. Looked up from germline, CDR1 is SEHNR and CDR2 is FQNEAQ (reference sequence). The junction had 4 bases not matched to a gene; V was cut back by 5 bases and J by 9 bases. The CDR3 protein is CASSQGLAGGRQYF. The CDR3 DNA sequence: TGTGCCAGCAGCCAGGGACTAGCGGGAGGGAGGCAGTACTTC.

The chain uses TRBV18 and TRBJ2-7; 9 nucleotides line up with TRBD1. In germline, CDR1 is KGHSH, CDR2 LQKENI. V gave up 7 bases and J gave up 6 bases; unmatched junction bases: 4. The CDR3 has 12 residues. CDR3 bases: TGTGCCAGCTGCCAGACAGGGGGCGAGCAGTACTTC. This encodes CASCQTGGEQYF.

In this sample, this clone turned up once. The V gene is TRBV10-2, the J gene TRBJ1-1; 7 nucleotides line up with TRBD1. Losses at the gene ends were 6 bases for V and 1 base for J; bases not matched to a gene: 5. CDR3 size: 14 residues. CDR1 WSHSY and CDR2 SAAADI come from the germline V gene. CDR3 amino acids: CASRETGRNTEAFF. CDR3 bases: TGCGCCAGCAGAGAGACAGGGAGGAACACTGAAGCTTTCTTT.

With regard to this clone: A read error may produce the germline difference seen at one junction end. This chain joins TRBV6-5 and TRBJ2-3, with TRBD2 identical over 9 bases. Per the germline V gene, CDR1 is MNHEY and CDR2 is SVGAGI. This CDR3 is built from 13 residues. CDR3 nucleotide sequence: TGTGCCAGCAGAGGGACTAGCATAGATACGCAGTATTTT. Amino acids: CASRGTSIDTQYF.

The chain uses TRBV10-2 and TRBJ2-2; 9 positions agree with TRBD2. Germline CDR1 WSHSY, CDR2 SAAADI. The CDR3 totals 16 residues. V shed 7 bases, J shed 4 bases, and the junction held 10 bases outside the gene matches. The DNA for the CDR3 is TGCGCCAGCAAATCTAGCGGGACGGGCCCCACCGGGGAGCTGTTTTTT. This codes for CASKSSGTGPTGELFF.

The rearrangement links TRBV27 to TRBJ2-7; possible D gene TRBD1, 5 bases. Deletions cut 8 bases from V and 4 bases from J, with 36 bases between. Looked up from germline, CDR1 is MNHEY and CDR2 is SMNVEV (reference sequence). This CDR3 has 20 residues. Here the CDR3 DNA reads TGTGCCAGCGGGAAACCATTAATGCACCTCAGGGTATGCGACCGGTACGAGCAGTACTTC. It specifies CASGKPLMHLRVCDRYEQYF.

V is TRBV19 and J is TRBJ1-1, with D perhaps TRBD1 (5 bases). The V end was cut by 5 bases, the J end by 5 bases, with 15 bases between. Germline loops: CDR1 LNHDA, CDR2 SQIVND (reference sequence). CDR3 size: 14 residues. CDR3: CASSVTGRATEAFF. The CDR3 nucleotides are TGTGCCAGTAGTGTGACGGGACGGGCAACTGAAGCTTTCTTT.